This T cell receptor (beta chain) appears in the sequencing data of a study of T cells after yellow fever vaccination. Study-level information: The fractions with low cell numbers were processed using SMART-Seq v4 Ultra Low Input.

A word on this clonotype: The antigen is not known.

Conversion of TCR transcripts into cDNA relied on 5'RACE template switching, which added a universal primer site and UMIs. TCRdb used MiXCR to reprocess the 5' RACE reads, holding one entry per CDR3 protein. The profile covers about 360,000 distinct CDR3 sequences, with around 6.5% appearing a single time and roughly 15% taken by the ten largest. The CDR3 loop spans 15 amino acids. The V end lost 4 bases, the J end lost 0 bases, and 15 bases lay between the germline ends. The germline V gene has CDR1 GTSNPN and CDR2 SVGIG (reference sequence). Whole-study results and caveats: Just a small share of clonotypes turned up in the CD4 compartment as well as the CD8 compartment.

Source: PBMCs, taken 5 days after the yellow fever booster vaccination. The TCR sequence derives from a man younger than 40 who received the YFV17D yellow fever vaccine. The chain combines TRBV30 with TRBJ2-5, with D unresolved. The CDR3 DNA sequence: TGTGCCTGGAAGGCCGGAGCCGGCAACCAAGAGACCCAGTACTTC. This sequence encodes CAWKAGAGNQETQYF.